A selection of T cell receptor beta chains follows, all from one sample in a study of OX40 agonist ivuxolimab in advanced cancers. Only in-frame clones appear in the TCRdb table, and some are missing; sequencing was by immunoSEQ multiplex PCR. The sample yields 49,000 or so clones, around 84% seen once. The sequences come from CD4+ or CD8+ T cells sorted from blood, collected in a trial of the OX40 agonist ivuxolimab. These receptors came from an adult with an advanced solid tumor such as melanoma, head and neck, liver or kidney cancer. The CDR3 runs from the conserved cysteine through the conserved F or W. Fields, in order: D gene, clone size, CDR3 length, J gene, V gene, CDR3 DNA, CDR3 protein. D genes are given only for firm matches. Clone size appears in some rows only: once, few, many, or a class for an expanded clone.

d_gene: -; abundance: -; len: 15; j_gene: TRBJ1-4; v_gene: TRBV18; CDR3nt: TGTGCCAGCTCACCGCTGGAGAGGGTCAATGAAAAACTGTTTTTT; CDR3aa: CASSPLERVNEKLFF
d_gene: -; abundance: -; len: 15; j_gene: TRBJ1-3; v_gene: TRBV7-9; CDR3nt: TGTGCCAGCAGCCCCGCAGGGTACTCTGGAAACACCATATATTTT; CDR3aa: CASSPAGYSGNTIYF
d_gene: TRBD1; abundance: once; len: 14; j_gene: TRBJ1-3; v_gene: TRBV7-2; CDR3nt: TGTGCCAGCAGCGATGACAGGGCTGGAAACACCATATATTTT; CDR3aa: CASSDDRAGNTIYF
d_gene: -; abundance: -; len: 14; j_gene: TRBJ1-2; v_gene: TRBV4-1; CDR3nt: TGCGCCAGCAGCCAAGTCACGGGGAACTATGGCTACACCTTC; CDR3aa: CASSQVTGNYGYTF
d_gene: TRBD2; abundance: once; len: 13; j_gene: TRBJ2-2; v_gene: TRBV11-2; CDR3nt: TGTGCCAGCAGCCGGACTAGTTCCGGGGAGCTGTTTTTT; CDR3aa: CASSRTSSGELFF
d_gene: -; abundance: -; len: 15; j_gene: TRBJ2-2; v_gene: TRBV12-5; CDR3nt: TGTGCTAGTGGTTTGGGTCGGGTTACCACCGGGGAGCTGTTTTTT; CDR3aa: CASGLGRVTTGELFF
d_gene: TRBD1; abundance: -; len: 14; j_gene: TRBJ2-2; v_gene: TRBV6-1; CDR3nt: TGTGCCAGCAGTTGGGACAGAAACACCGGGGAGCTGTTTTTT; CDR3aa: CASSWDRNTGELFF
d_gene: -; abundance: -; len: 15; j_gene: TRBJ1-4; v_gene: TRBV9; CDR3nt: TGTGCCAGCAGCTCCCCCTGGGGGGGCTATGAAAAACTGTTTTTT; CDR3aa: CASSSPWGGYEKLFF
d_gene: TRBD2; abundance: -; len: 14; j_gene: TRBJ2-7; v_gene: TRBV11-2; CDR3nt: TGTGCCAGCAGCTGGGGCGGGGGGCCCTACGAGCAGTACTTC; CDR3aa: CASSWGGGPYEQYF
d_gene: TRBD2; abundance: -; len: 15; j_gene: TRBJ2-1; v_gene: TRBV9; CDR3nt: TGTGCCAGCAGCGTAGAAGGCGGGGGGGCCAATGAGCAGTTCTTC; CDR3aa: CASSVEGGGANEQFF
d_gene: -; abundance: -; len: 13; j_gene: TRBJ2-2; v_gene: TRBV7-9; CDR3nt: TGTGCCAGCAAAAGGGGCGCAGCCGGGGAGCTGTTTTTT; CDR3aa: CASKRGAAGELFF
d_gene: -; abundance: -; len: 14; j_gene: TRBJ1-1; v_gene: TRBV7-9; CDR3nt: TGTGCCAGCAGCTTAGTTGGATCGAACACTGAAGCTTTCTTT; CDR3aa: CASSLVGSNTEAFF
d_gene: -; abundance: -; len: 14; j_gene: TRBJ1-5; v_gene: TRBV6-6; CDR3nt: TGTGCCAGCATCCCGAAACAGGGAACTCAGCCCCAGCATTTT; CDR3aa: CASIPKQGTQPQHF
d_gene: -; abundance: few; len: 12; j_gene: TRBJ1-2; v_gene: TRBV6-4; CDR3nt: TGTGCCAGCAGTGATGACCGAGGCGGCTACACCTTC; CDR3aa: CASSDDRGGYTF
d_gene: TRBD2; abundance: -; len: 15; j_gene: TRBJ2-7; v_gene: TRBV19; CDR3nt: TGTGCCAGTAGTATAGGCGGGAGTCAACCCTACGAGCAGTACTTC; CDR3aa: CASSIGGSQPYEQYF
d_gene: -; abundance: -; len: 14; j_gene: TRBJ2-1; v_gene: TRBV5-1; CDR3nt: TGCGCCAGCAGCTTGGGCGACTCCTACAATGAGCAGTTCTTC; CDR3aa: CASSLGDSYNEQFF
d_gene: -; abundance: -; len: 15; j_gene: TRBJ2-1; v_gene: TRBV7-8; CDR3nt: TGTGCCAGCAGTCTAGGGGCGTTTTCCTACAATGAGCAGTTCTTC; CDR3aa: CASSLGAFSYNEQFF
d_gene: TRBD2; abundance: few; len: 15; j_gene: TRBJ2-3; v_gene: TRBV7-3; CDR3nt: TGTGCCAGCAGCCCAACTAGCGACAGCACAGATACGCAGTATTTT; CDR3aa: CASSPTSDSTDTQYF
d_gene: -; abundance: -; len: 16; j_gene: TRBJ2-7; v_gene: TRBV14; CDR3nt: TGTGCCAGCAGCCAAGACCCTAACAGGGACCACTACGAGCAGTACTTC; CDR3aa: CASSQDPNRDHYEQYF
d_gene: -; abundance: -; len: 13; j_gene: TRBJ1-4; v_gene: TRBV2; CDR3nt: TGTGCCAGCAGTGAGACAGAGCGGGAAAAACTGTTTTTT; CDR3aa: CASSETEREKLFF
d_gene: TRBD1; abundance: -; len: 14; j_gene: TRBJ1-2; v_gene: TRBV6-5; CDR3nt: TGTGCCAGCAAGGGGTTCGGGACAGGGGATGGCTACACCTTC; CDR3aa: CASKGFGTGDGYTF
d_gene: TRBD2; abundance: -; len: 15; j_gene: TRBJ2-5; v_gene: TRBV11-3; CDR3nt: TGTGCCAGCAGCTTAGGGACTAGCGGACAAGAGACCCAGTACTTC; CDR3aa: CASSLGTSGQETQYF
d_gene: TRBD2; abundance: -; len: 16; j_gene: TRBJ2-5; v_gene: TRBV15; CDR3nt: TGTGCCACCAGCAGAGACGGGGGGGCCCTCGGGGAGACCCAGTACTTC; CDR3aa: CATSRDGGALGETQYF
d_gene: -; abundance: -; len: 14; j_gene: TRBJ2-7; v_gene: TRBV9; CDR3nt: TGTGCCAGCAGCGTAGACGACTACCCCTACGAGCAGTACTTC; CDR3aa: CASSVDDYPYEQYF
d_gene: -; abundance: -; len: 15; j_gene: TRBJ2-2; v_gene: TRBV10-3; CDR3nt: TGTGCCATCAGTGGCCGGCAAGGGAACACCGGGGAGCTGTTTTTT; CDR3aa: CAISGRQGNTGELFF
d_gene: -; abundance: -; len: 15; j_gene: TRBJ2-7; v_gene: TRBV4-1; CDR3nt: TGCGCCAGCAGCCAAATGAGGGGAAGCTCCTACGAGCAGTACTTC; CDR3aa: CASSQMRGSSYEQYF
d_gene: -; abundance: -; len: 13; j_gene: TRBJ1-3; v_gene: TRBV30; CDR3nt: TGTGCCGGGGGCTGGGGCTCTGGAAACACCATATATTTT; CDR3aa: CAGGWGSGNTIYF
d_gene: TRBD2; abundance: -; len: 14; j_gene: TRBJ2-1; v_gene: TRBV19; CDR3nt: TGTGCCAGTAGTATTAGTCTAGCGGGGGTTGAGCAGTTCTTC; CDR3aa: CASSISLAGVEQFF
d_gene: TRBD1; abundance: -; len: 16; j_gene: TRBJ2-7; v_gene: TRBV10-3; CDR3nt: TGTGCCATCAGTGAGTCCGGACAGGGGGCTCGCTACGAGCAGTACTTC; CDR3aa: CAISESGQGARYEQYF